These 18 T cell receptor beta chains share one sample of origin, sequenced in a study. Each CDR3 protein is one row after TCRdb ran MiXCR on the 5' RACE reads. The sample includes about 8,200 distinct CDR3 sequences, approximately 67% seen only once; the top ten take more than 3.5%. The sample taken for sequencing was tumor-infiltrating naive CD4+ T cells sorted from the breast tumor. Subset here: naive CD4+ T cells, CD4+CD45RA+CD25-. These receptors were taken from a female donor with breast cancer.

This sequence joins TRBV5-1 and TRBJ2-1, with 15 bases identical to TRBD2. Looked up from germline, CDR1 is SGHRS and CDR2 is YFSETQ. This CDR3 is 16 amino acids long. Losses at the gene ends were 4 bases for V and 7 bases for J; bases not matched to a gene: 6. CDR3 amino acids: CASSPGLAGGRNEQFF. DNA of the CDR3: TGCGCCAGCAGCCCTGGACTAGCGGGGGGGCGTAATGAGCAGTTCTTC.

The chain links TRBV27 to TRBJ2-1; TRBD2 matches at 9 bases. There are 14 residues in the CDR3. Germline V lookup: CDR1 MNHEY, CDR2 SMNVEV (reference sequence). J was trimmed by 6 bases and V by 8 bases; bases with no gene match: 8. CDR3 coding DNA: TGTGCCAGCGGACCGGGTAGCGGGGGCAATGAGCAGTTCTTC. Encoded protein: CASGPGSGGNEQFF.

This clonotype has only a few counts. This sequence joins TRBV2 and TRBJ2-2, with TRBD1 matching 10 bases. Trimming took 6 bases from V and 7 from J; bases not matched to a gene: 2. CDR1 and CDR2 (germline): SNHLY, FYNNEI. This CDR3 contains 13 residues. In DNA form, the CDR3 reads TGTGCCAGCAGGGGACAGGGGTTCGGGGAGCTGTTTTTT. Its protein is CASRGQGFGELFF.

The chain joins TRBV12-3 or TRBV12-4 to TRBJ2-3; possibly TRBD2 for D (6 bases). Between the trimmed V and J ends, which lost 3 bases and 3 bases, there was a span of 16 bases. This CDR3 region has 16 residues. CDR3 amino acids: CASSFRPGGRTDTQYF. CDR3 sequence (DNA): TGTGCCAGCAGTTTCAGACCGGGTGGGAGGACAGATACGCAGTATTTT.

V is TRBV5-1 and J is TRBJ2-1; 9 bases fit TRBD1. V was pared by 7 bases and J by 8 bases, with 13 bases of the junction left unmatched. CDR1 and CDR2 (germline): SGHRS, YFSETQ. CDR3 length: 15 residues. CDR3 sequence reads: CASLPGQGLWDEQFF. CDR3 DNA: TGCGCCAGCTTACCGGGACAGGGTCTTTGGGATGAGCAGTTCTTC.

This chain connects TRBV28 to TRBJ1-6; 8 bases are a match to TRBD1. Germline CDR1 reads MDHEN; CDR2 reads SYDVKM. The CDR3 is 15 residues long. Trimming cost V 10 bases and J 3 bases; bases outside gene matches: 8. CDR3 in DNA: TGTGCCACCAATCCGGGACAGGTCTATAATTCACCCCTCCACTTT. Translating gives CATNPGQVYNSPLHF.

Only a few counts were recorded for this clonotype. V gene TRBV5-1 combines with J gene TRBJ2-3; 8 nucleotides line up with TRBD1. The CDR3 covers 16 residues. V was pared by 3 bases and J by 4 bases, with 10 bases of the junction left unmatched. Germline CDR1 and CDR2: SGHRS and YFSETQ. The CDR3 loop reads CASSSTRTGISDTQYF. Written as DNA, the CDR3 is TGCGCCAGCAGCTCGACCCGGACAGGGATTTCAGATACGCAGTATTTT.

The CDR3: CASSSGTENYGYTF. In nucleotides, the CDR3 is TGTGCCAGCAGTTCTGGGACGGAAAACTATGGCTACACCTTC. The chain joins TRBV12-3 or TRBV12-4 to TRBJ1-2, with TRBD1 as a possible D gene (5 bases). This CDR3 has 14 amino acids. The V gene lost 4 bases and the J gene lost 2 bases, with 11 bases spanning the gap.

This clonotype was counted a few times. Here the CDR3 DNA reads TGTGCCATCAGTGATACCGGGACAGAAACCTACGAGCAGTACTTC. Translation gives CAISDTGTETYEQYF. The chain joins TRBV10-3 to TRBJ2-7, with 7 bases matching TRBD1. Looked up from germline, CDR1 is ENHRY and CDR2 is SYGVKD. V shed 3 bases and J 2 bases; nucleotides not matched to a gene: 7. The CDR3 contains 15 residues.

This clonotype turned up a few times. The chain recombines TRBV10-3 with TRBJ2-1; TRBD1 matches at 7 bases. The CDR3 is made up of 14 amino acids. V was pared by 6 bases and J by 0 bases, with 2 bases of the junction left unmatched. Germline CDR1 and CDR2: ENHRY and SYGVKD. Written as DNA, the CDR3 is TGTGCCATCAGGGACAGGAGCTCCTACAATGAGCAGTTCTTC. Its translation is CAIRDRSSYNEQFF.

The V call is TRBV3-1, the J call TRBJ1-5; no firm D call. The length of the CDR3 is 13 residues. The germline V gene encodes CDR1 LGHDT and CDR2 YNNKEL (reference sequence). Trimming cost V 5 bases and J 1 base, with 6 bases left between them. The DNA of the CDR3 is TGTGCCAGCAGCTCCCAAAGCAATCAGCCCCAGCATTTT. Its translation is CASSSQSNQPQHF.

The CDR3 nucleotides read TGTGCCAGCAGCCCCCCCACGTCCATTTCAAATGAGCAGTTCTTC. This codes for CASSPPTSISNEQFF. This chain connects TRBV7-8 to TRBJ2-1; no firm D call. CDR1 and CDR2 (germline): SGHVS, FQNEAQ. CDR3 length: 15 amino acids. V lost 5 bases and J 7 bases, leaving 18 bases between the germline ends.

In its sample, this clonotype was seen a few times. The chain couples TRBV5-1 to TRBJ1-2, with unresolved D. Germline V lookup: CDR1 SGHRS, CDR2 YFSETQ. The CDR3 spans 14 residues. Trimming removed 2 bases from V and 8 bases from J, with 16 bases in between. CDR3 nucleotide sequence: TGCGCCAGCAGCTTTTCCCGTTCGGAGGAAGGCTACACCTTC. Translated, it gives CASSFSRSEEGYTF.

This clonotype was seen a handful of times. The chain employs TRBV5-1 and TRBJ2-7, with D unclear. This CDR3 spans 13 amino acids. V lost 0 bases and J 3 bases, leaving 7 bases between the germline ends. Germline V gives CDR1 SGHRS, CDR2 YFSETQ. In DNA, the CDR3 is TGCGCCAGCAGCTTGGACAGAAACTACGAGCAGTACTTC. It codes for CASSLDRNYEQYF. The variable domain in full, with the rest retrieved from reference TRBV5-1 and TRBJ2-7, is KAGVTQTPRYLIKTRGQQVTLSCSPISGHRSVSWYQQTPGQGLQFLFEYFSETQRNKGNFPGRFSGRQFSNSRSEMNVSTLELGDSALYLCASSLDRNYEQYFGPGTRLTVT.

In DNA, the CDR3 is TGTGCCAGCAAAACTAGCGGGGTAGATACGCAGTATTTT. Protein product: CASKTSGVDTQYF. The chain carries TRBV6-5 and TRBJ2-3, with TRBD2 identical over 10 bases. The CDR3 is 13 residues long. Germline CDR1 is MNHEY and CDR2 is SVGAGI. V dropped 7 bases and J dropped 5; count of bases not matched to a gene: 3.

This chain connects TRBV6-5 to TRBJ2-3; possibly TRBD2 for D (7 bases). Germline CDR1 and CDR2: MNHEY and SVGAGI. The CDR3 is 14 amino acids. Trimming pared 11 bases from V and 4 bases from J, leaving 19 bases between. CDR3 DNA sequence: TGTGCCTCCCGGAGGGGGAGGGCCGCAGATACGCAGTATTTT. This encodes CASRRGRAADTQYF.

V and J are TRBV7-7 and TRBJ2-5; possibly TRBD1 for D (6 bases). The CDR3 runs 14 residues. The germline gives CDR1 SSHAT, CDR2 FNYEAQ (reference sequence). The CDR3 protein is CAGSPRTDQETQYF. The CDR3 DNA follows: TGTGCTGGCAGCCCCAGGACAGATCAAGAGACCCAGTACTTC. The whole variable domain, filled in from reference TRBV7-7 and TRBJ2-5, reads GAGVSQSPRYKVTKRGQDVTLRCDPISSHATLYWYQQALGQGPEFLTYFNYEAQPDKSGLPSDRFSAERPEGSISTLTIQRTEQRDSAMYRCAGSPRTDQETQYFGPGTRLLVL.

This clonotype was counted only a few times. The CDR3 here is CASSYGTLNTEAFF. The CDR3 nucleotides are TGTGCCAGCAGTTACGGGACTCTGAACACTGAAGCTTTCTTT. The rearrangement links TRBV6-5 to TRBJ1-1; D possibly corresponds to TRBD1 (5 bases). The V and J ends lost 2 bases and 0 bases respectively, with 7 bases between them. Germline V lookup: CDR1 MNHEY, CDR2 SVGAGI. CDR3 length equals 14 residues.